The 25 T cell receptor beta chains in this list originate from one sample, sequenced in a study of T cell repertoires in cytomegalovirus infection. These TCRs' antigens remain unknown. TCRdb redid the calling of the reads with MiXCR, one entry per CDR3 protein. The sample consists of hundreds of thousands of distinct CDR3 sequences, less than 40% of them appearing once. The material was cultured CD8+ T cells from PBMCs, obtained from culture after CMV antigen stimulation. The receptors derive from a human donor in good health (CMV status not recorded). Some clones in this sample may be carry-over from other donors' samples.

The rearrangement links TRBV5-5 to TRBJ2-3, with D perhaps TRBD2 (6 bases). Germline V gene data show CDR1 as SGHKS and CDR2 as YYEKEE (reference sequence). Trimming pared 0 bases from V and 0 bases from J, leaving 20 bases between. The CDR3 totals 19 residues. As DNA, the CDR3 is TGTGCCAGCAGCTTGGTGGCGGGGCGGCTTGATTTTAGCACAGATACGCAGTATTTT. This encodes CASSLVAGRLDFSTDTQYF.

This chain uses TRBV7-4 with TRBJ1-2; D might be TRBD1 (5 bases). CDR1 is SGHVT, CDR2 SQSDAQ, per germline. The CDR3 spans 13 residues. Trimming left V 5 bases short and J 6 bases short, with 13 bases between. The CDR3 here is CASSHGGGDGYTF. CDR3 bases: TGTGCCAGCAGCCACGGTGGGGGGGATGGCTACACCTTC.

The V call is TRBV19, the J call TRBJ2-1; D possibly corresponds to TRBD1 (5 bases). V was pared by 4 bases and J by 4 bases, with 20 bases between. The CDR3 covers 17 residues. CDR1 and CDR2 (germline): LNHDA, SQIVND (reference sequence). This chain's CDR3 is CASSTSAVAGLYNEQFF. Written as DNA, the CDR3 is TGTGCCAGTAGTACCTCGGCGGTAGCAGGGCTGTACAATGAGCAGTTCTTC.

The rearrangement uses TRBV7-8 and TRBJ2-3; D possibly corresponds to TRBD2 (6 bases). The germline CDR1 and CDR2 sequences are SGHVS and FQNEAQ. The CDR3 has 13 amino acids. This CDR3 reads CSSSGGGTDTQYF. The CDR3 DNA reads TGTTCTTCTTCGGGCGGGGGCACAGATACGCAGTATTTT.

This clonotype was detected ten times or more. The CDR3 protein is CASRIRGGSYNEQFF. CDR3 sequence (DNA): TGTGCCAGCAGGATCCGGGGGGGTAGCTACAATGAGCAGTTCTTC. The chain combines TRBV7-6 with TRBJ2-1; 8 bases fit TRBD2. The V and J ends lost 6 bases and 3 bases, in that order; junction bases with no gene match: 7. The length of the CDR3 is 15 residues. CDR1 and CDR2 from the germline V gene are SGHVS and FNYEAQ.

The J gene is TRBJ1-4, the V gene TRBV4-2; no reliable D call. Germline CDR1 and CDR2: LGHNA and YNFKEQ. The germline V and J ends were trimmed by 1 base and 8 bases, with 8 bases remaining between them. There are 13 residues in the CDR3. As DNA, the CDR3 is TGTGCCAGCAGCCAAGGCCGTAGGGAAAAACTGTTTTTT. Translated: CASSQGRREKLFF.

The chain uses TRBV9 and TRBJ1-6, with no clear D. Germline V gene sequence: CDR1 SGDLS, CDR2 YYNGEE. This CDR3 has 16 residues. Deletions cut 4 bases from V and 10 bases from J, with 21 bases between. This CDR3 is CASSPYLTDVGSPLHF. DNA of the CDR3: TGTGCCAGCAGCCCCTACCTGACGGACGTAGGATCACCCCTCCACTTT.

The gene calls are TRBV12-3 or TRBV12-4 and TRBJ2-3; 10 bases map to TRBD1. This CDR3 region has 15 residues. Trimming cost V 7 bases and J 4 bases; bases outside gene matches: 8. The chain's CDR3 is CASNTGTGVPDTQYF. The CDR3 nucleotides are TGTGCCAGCAATACCGGGACAGGGGTACCAGATACGCAGTATTTT.

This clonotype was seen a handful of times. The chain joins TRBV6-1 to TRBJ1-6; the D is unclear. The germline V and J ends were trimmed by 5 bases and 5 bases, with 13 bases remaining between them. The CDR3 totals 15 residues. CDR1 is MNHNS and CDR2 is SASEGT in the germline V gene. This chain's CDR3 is CASSPIRNDNSPLHF. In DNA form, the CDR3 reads TGTGCCAGCAGTCCTATACGTAACGATAATTCACCCCTCCACTTT.

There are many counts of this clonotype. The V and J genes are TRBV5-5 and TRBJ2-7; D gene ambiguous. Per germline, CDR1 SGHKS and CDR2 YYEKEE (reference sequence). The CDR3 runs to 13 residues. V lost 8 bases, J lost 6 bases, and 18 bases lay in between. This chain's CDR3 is CASFVDVSGEQYF. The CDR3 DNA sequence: TGTGCCAGTTTCGTTGACGTGTCGGGCGAGCAGTACTTC. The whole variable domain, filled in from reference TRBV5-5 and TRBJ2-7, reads DAGVTQSPTHLIKTRGQQVTLRCSPISGHKSVSWYQQVLGQGPQFIFQYYEKEERGRGNFPDRFSARQFPNYSSELNVNALLLGDSALYLCASFVDVSGEQYFGPGTRLTVT.

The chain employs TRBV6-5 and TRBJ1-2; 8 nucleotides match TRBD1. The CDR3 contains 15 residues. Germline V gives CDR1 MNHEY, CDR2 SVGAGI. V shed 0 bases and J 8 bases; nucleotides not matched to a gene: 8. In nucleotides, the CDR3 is TGTGCCAGCAGTTACTCGATCGTGACAGGGGAGGGCTACACCTTC. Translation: CASSYSIVTGEGYTF.

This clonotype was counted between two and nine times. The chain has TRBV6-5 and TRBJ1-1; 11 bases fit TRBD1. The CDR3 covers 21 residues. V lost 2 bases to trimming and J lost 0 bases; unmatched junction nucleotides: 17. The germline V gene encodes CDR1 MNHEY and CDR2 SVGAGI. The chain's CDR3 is CASSYDSMVRDRGFVNTEAFF. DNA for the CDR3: TGTGCCAGCAGTTACGATTCTATGGTCCGGGACAGGGGGTTTGTGAACACTGAAGCTTTCTTT.

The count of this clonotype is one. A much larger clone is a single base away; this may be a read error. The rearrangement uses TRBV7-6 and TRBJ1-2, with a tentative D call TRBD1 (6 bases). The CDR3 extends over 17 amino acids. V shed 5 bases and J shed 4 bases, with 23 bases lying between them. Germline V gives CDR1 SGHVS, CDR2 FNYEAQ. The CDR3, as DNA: TGTGCCAGCAGCCCACAGGCGGGAAGGGGGAAAGGCTATGGCTACACCTTC. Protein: CASSPQAGRGKGYGYTF.

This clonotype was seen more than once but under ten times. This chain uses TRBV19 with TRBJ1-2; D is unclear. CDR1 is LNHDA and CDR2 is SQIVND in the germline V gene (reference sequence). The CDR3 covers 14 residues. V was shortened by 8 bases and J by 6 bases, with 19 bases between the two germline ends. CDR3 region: CASLRRTPLDGYTF. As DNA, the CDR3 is TGTGCCAGTCTTCGGCGGACCCCTCTTGATGGCTACACCTTC.

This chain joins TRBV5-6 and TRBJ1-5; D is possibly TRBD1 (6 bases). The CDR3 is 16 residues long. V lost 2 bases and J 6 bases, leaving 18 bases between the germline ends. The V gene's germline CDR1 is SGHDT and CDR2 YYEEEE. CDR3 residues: CASSFAGEVYRQPQHF. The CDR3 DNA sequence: TGTGCCAGCAGCTTTGCAGGGGAGGTCTACCGTCAGCCCCAGCATTTT.

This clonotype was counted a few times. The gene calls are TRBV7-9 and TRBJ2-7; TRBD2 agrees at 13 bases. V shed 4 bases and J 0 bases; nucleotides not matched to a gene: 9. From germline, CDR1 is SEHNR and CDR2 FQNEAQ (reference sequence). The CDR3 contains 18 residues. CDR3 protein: CASSSRTSGGLSSYEQYF. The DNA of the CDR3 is TGTGCCAGCAGCTCCAGGACTAGCGGGGGCCTATCCTCCTACGAGCAGTACTTC.

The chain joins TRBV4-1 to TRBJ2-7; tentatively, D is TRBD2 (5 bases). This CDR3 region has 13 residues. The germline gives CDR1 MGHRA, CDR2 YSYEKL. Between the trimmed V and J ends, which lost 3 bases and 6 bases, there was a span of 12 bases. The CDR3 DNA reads TGCGCCAGCAGCCACGGCGGGTCGAGCGAGCAGTACTTC. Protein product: CASSHGGSSEQYF.

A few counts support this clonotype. The CDR3 nucleotides are TGTGCCAGCAGTGCCACAGGGGGGGGCGGCTACACCTTC. Encoded protein: CASSATGGGGYTF. The V call is TRBV12-3 or TRBV12-4, the J call TRBJ1-2; 8 bases are shared with TRBD1. With 5 bases clipped from V and 8 bases from J, the junction kept 7 bases outside the gene matches. The CDR3 extends over 13 amino acids.

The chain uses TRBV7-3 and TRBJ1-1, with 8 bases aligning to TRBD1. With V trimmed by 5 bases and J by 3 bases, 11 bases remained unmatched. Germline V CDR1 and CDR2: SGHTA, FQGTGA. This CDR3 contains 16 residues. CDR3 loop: CASSPSPADRDTEAFF. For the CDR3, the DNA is TGTGCCAGCAGCCCCAGTCCCGCGGACAGGGACACTGAAGCTTTCTTT. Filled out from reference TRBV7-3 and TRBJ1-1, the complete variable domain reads GAGVSQTPSNKVTEKGKYVELRCDPISGHTALYWYRQSLGQGPEFLIYFQGTGAADDSGLPNDRFFAVRPEGSVSTLKIQRTERGDSAVYLCASSPSPADRDTEAFFGQGTRLTVV.

CDR3 in DNA: TGTGCCAGCAGCATCGGGTCGTCGGGAGGTGATACGCAGTATTTT. It is translated as CASSIGSSGGDTQYF. This chain links TRBV11-3 with TRBJ2-3, with 7 bases identical to TRBD2. This CDR3 region has 15 residues. V shed 5 bases and J 6 bases; nucleotides not matched to a gene: 11. The germline V gene encodes CDR1 SGHNT and CDR2 YENEEA.

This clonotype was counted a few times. CDR3 region: CASSSWTDTNYGYTF. The CDR3 nucleotides are TGTGCCAGCAGCTCGTGGACGGATACTAACTATGGCTACACCTTC. The V call is TRBV7-9, the J call TRBJ1-2; the D is unclear. The CDR3 has 15 residues. The germline CDR1 and CDR2 sequences are SEHNR and FQNEAQ (reference sequence). Trimming stripped 4 bases from V and 0 bases from J, with 12 bases between.

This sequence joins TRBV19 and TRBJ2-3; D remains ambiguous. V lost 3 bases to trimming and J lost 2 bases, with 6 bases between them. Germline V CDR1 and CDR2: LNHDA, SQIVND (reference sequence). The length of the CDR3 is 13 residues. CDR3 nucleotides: TGTGCCAGTAGTATTGTGGTCACAGATACGCAGTATTTT. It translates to CASSIVVTDTQYF. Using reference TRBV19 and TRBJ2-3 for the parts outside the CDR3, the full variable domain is DGGITQSPKYLFRKEGQNVTLSCEQNLNHDAMYWYRQDPGQGLRLIYYSQIVNDFQKGDIAEGYSVSREKKESFPLTVTSAQKNPTAFYLCASSIVVTDTQYFGPGTRLTVL.

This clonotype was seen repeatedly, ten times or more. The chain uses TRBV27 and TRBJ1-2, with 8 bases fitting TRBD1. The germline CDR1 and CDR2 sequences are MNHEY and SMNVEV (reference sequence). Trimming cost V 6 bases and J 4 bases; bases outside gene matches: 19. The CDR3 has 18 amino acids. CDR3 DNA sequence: TGTGCCAGCAGCCCATTACCGGGACAGGCGCCGACGGGCTATGGCTACACCTTC. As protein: CASSPLPGQAPTGYGYTF.

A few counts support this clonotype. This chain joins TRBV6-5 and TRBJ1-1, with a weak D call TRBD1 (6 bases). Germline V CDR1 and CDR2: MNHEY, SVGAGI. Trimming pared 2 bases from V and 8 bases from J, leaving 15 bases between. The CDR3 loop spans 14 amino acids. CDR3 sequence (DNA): TGTGCCAGCAGTTACGCACAGGGTTCCTCCGAAGCTTTCTTT. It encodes CASSYAQGSSEAFF.

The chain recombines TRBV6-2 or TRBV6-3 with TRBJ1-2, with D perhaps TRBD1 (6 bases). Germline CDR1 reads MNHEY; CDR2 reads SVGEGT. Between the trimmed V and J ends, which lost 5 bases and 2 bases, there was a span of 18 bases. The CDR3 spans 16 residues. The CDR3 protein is CASSLLIRGRNYGYTF. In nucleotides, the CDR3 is TGTGCCAGCAGTCTCCTAATCAGGGGACGAAACTATGGCTACACCTTC.